Listed below are T cell receptor beta chains from one sample, sequenced in a study of blood T cell repertoires in COVID-19. Only in-frame clones appear in the TCRdb table, and some are missing; sequencing was by immunoSEQ multiplex PCR. Counted here are 250,000 or so clones, roughly 80% occurring once; the ten biggest clones make up less than 3.5%. What was sequenced was peripheral blood. These receptor sequences come from a woman aged 18-35 years with acute or convalescent COVID-19. The CDR3 runs from the conserved cysteine through the conserved F or W. The D gene is left open where the match is weak. Some rows have no size entry. The others give once, few or many, or a class for an expanded clone.

NA,16,TRBJ1-5,TRBV5-8,once,CASSLGSGRGNQPQHF,TGTGCCAGCAGCTTGGGTTCAGGCCGTGGCAATCAGCCCCAGCATTTT
NA,16,TRBJ1-2,TRBV6-4,NA,CASSLVDRPPNYGYTF,TGTGCCAGCAGTCTAGTAGACAGGCCACCTAACTATGGCTACACCTTC
NA,13,TRBJ2-4,TRBV5-1,NA,CASSPGDKNIQYF,TGCGCCAGCAGCCCCGGAGACAAAAACATTCAGTACTTC
NA,13,TRBJ1-5,TRBV7-9,NA,CASSLEQSQPQHF,TGTGCCAGCAGCTTAGAGCAATCCCAGCCCCAGCATTTT
NA,13,TRBJ2-1,TRBV6-4,NA,CASSDWGDNEQFF,TGTGCCAGCAGTGACTGGGGGGATAATGAGCAGTTCTTC
NA,14,TRBJ1-2,TRBV6-6,NA,CASSTPGTPYGYTF,TGTGCCAGCAGTACCCCCGGGACACCCTATGGCTACACCTTC
TRBD1,16,TRBJ1-2,TRBV5-1,NA,CASSPGQGLANYGYTF,TGCGCCAGCAGCCCAGGACAGGGTCTAGCTAACTATGGCTACACCTTC
TRBD2,15,TRBJ2-7,TRBV29-1,NA,CSVGASGRYDYEQYF,TGCAGCGTTGGGGCTAGCGGGAGGTATGATTACGAGCAGTACTTC
NA,17,TRBJ1-1,TRBV28,once,CASSALLGAGMGTEAFF,TGTGCCAGCAGTGCCCTTTTGGGAGCTGGGATGGGTACTGAAGCTTTCTTT
NA,13,TRBJ2-1,TRBV27,NA,CASSRSSYNEQFF,TGTGCCAGCAGCCGTAGCTCCTACAATGAGCAGTTCTTC